The TCR beta chain described here comes from a study of T cell responses to AZD1222 COVID-19 vaccine (dated by TCRdb to about 2021). Regarding the research as a whole: A total of about 230 trial participants underwent TCR sequencing, of whom about 200 received two doses of AZD1222 and roughly 25 received two doses of the MenACWY control vaccine. Enrollment into the trials was organized by age into subgroups of 18-55, 56-69 and 70-plus years, and those subgroups contained roughly 150, 30 and 60 TCR-sequenced participants, respectively. General findings and caveats noted by the study authors: Conclusions about previously exposed vaccinees are limited because only 5 or 6 AZD1222 recipients were SARS-CoV-2 seropositive at baseline. Nearly half of unique spike-specific TCRs reportedly recognized epitopes outside regions mutated in the B.1.351 and B.1.1.7 variants. Because no day 14 peak-response samples were available, the repertoires could be characterized only after the peak T cell response. In the small 56-69-year group, the increase in depth fell short of significance, most likely because of low power. Most participants were white British and females outnumbered males, and the authors suggested that clonal diversity may have been underestimated. A significant rise in spike-specific TCR breadth and depth was observed after two AZD1222 doses relative to day 0 and relative to MenACWY recipients. CD4 TCRs associated with the vaccine covered the entire spike protein, and the dominant responses were in regions 160-218 and 743-854.

On this clone: What this receptor recognizes is not known. No much larger clone exists at a distance of one base, and base qualities are not known.

This specimen's time point label, interpreted: about 28 days (+/-7) after the second vaccine dose. AZD1222 recipients with second doses at about 4 weeks or about 12 weeks were pooled, because spike-specific TCR depth and breadth did not differ between schedules. Vaccinee samples came from UK trials COV001 and COV002, including a single-blind randomized controlled phase 2/3 trial of AZD1222 (ChAdOx1 nCoV-19) in healthy adults. Trial participant PBMC samples were collected at day 0 and day 28 after the second dose for TCRbeta chain sequencing. The CDR3 regions of human TCRbeta chains were subjected to immunosequencing. Per the original workflow: TCRs in the repertoires were matched against a reference library of SARS-CoV-2-specific TCRs that had been generated with the MIRA antigen-specificity platform. Breadth was defined as the fraction of unique TCRs that were SARS-CoV-2-associated, and depth was defined as the fraction of total T cells that were SARS-CoV-2-associated. Each spike-specific TCR was assigned to its reactive spike region and to a CD4 or CD8 class using the MIRA data. Log10-transformed breadth and depth values were compared by one-way ANOVA with Sidak's multiple comparisons tests. The clones in this table, taken by TCRdb from immuneACCESS, are in-frame only. Not every clone is retained; where verified, under half of the shortfall comes from an unresolved V gene, and the cause of the rest is unknown. The V and J calls and clone size were taken over from that table, and D and trimming were inferred from the DNA. The sample profile shows under 150,000 clones; 80% to 90% of them were found once. The ten largest clonotypes hold roughly a tenth of the sample.

Germline trimming: 3 bases from V, 6 bases from J; junction bases outside gene matches: 10. The CDR3 spans 15 residues, from the cysteine through the phenylalanine. Just the 45-base CDR3 DNA is kept, in frame starting at base 1. CDR1 and CDR2 are drawn from the germline V gene: MGHRA, YSYEKL. This TCR was sampled from an adult who received the AZD1222 COVID-19 vaccine. The chain links TRBV4-1 with TRBJ1-2, and 7 bases in between align with TRBD1. The specimen was peripheral blood, collected 28 days after the second AZD1222 dose. The DNA sequence reads TGCGCCAGCAGCCAGGCTCAGGGGGTTCGGAATGGCTACACCTTC. Protein translation: CASSQAQGVRNGYTF.